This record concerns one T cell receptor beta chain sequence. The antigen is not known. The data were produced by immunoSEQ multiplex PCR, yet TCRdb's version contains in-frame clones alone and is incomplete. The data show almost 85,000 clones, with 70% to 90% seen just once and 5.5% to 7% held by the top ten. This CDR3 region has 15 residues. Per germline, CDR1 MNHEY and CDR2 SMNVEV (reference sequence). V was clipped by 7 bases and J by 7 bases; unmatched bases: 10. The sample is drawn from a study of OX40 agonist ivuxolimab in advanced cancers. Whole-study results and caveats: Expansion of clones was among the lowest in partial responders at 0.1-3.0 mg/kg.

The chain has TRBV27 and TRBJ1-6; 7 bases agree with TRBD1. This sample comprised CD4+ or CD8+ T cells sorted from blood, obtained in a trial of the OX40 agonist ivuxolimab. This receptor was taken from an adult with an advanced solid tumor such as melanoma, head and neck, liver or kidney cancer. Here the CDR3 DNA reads TGTGCCAGCACCGGAACGACAGGGCCCAATTCACCCCTCCACTTT. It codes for CASTGTTGPNSPLHF.